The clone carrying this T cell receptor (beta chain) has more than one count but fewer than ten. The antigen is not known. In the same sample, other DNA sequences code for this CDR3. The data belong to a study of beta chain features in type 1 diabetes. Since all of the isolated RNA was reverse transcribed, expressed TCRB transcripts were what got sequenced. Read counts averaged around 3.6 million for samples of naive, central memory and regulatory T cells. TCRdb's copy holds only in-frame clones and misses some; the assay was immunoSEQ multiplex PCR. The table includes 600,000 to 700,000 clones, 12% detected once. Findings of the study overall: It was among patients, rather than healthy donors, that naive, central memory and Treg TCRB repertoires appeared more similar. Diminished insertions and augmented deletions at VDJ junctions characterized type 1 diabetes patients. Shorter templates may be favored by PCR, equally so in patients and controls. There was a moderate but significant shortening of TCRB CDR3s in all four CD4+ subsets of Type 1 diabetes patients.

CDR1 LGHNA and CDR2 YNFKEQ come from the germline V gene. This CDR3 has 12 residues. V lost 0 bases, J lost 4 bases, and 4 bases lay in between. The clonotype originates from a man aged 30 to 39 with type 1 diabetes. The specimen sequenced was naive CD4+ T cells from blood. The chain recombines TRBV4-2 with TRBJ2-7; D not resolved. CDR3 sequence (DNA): TGTGCCAGCAGCCAAGAGGGGTACGAGCAGTACTTC. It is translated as CASSQEGYEQYF.